Included here is one TCR beta chain sequence, with context. A much larger clonotype is one base distant, so this may be a read error. The germline gives CDR1 MNHEY, CDR2 SMNVEV (reference sequence). V was shortened by 4 bases and J by 1 base, with 4 bases between the two germline ends. This CDR3 spans 13 amino acids. This record comes from a study of Graves' ophthalmopathy and Graves' hyperthyroidism. The authors amplified TCR beta CDR3 regions, and they did so from RNA transcripts for repertoire sequencing. RT-PCR in the first round used HTBI primers; a second-round multiplex PCR followed. TCRdb re-derived calls from the multiplex PCR reads in MiXCR, one entry per CDR3 protein. The sample lists about 500,000 distinct CDR3 sequences; about 35% were seen once.

The sequence was collected from an adult man with Graves' hyperthyroidism. The chain carries TRBV27 and TRBJ2-2, with D uncertain. Input material: peripheral blood or thyroid tissue (not recorded which). CDR3 region: CASSYQNTGELFF. In DNA, the CDR3 is TGTGCCAGCAGTTACCAGAACACCGGGGAGCTGTTTTTT.